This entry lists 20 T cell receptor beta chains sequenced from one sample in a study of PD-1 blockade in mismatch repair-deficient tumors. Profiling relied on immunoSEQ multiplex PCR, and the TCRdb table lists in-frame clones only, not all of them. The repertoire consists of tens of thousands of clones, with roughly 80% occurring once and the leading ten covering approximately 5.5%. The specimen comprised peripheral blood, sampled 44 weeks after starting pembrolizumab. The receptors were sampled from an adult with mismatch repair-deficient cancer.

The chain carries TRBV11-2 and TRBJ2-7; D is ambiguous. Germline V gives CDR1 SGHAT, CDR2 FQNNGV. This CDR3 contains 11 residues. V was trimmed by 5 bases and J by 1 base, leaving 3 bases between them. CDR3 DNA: TGTGCCAGCAGCACTTCCTACGAGCAGTACTTC. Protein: CASSTSYEQYF. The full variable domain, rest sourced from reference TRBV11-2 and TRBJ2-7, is EAGVAQSPRYKIIEKRQSVAFWCNPISGHATLYWYQQILGQGPKLLIQFQNNGVVDDSQLPKDRFSAERLKGVDSTLKIQPAKLEDSAVYLCASSTSYEQYFGPGTRLTVT.

CDR3 sequence (DNA): TGTGCCAGCAGTGAAGCGAAAGGACAGGGAAGGCAAGGCTACACCTTC. It is translated as CASSEAKGQGRQGYTF. The chain is built from TRBV2 and TRBJ1-2; 8 nucleotides align to TRBD1. The CDR3 is 16 amino acids. J gave up 8 bases and V 0 bases, and 11 bases lay outside the gene matches. Germline CDR1 and CDR2: SNHLY and FYNNEI.

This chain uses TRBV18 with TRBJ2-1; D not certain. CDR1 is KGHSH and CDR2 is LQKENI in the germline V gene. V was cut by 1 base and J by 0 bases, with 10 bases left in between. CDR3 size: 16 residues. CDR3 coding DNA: TGTGCCAGCTCACCACTGGGCTATAGCTCCTACAATGAGCAGTTCTTC. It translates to CASSPLGYSSYNEQFF. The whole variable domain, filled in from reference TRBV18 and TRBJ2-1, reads NAGVMQNPRHLVRRRGQEARLRCSPMKGHSHVYWYRQLPEEGLKFMVYLQKENIIDESGMPKERFSAEFPKEGPSILRIQQVVRGDSAAYFCASSPLGYSSYNEQFFGPGTRLTVL.

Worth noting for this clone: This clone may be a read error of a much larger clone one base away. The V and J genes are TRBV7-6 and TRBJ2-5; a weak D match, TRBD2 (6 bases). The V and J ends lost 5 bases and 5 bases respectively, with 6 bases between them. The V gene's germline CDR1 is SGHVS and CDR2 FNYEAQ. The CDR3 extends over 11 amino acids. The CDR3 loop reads CASSRGETQYF. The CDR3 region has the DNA TGTGCCAGCAGCCGGGGGGAGACCCAGTACTTC.

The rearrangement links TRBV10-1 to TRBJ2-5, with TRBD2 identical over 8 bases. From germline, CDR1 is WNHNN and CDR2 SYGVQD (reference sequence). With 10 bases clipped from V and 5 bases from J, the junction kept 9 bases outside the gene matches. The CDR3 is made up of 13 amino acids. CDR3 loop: CAIRGGAGETQYF. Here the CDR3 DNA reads TGCGCCATCCGGGGGGGGGCGGGTGAGACCCAGTACTTC.

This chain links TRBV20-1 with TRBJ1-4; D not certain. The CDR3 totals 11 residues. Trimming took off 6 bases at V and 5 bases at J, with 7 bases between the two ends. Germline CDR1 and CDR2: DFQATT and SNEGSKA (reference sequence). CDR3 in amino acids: CSALHNEKLFF. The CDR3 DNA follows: TGCAGTGCCCTCCACAATGAAAAACTGTTTTTT.

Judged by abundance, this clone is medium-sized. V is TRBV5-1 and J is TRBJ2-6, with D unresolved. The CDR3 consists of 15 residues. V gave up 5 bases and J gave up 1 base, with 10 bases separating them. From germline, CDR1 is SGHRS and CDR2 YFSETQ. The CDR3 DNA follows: TGCGCCAGCAGTAGAACAGAGTCTGGGGCCAACGTCCTGACTTTC. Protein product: CASSRTESGANVLTF.

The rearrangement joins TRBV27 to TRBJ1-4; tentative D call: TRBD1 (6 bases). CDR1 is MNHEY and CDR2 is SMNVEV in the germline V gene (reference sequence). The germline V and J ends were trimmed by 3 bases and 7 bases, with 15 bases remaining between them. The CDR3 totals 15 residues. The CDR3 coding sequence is TGTGCCAGCAGTTTCAGCCCTACAGGGAGTGAAAAACTGTTTTTT. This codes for CASSFSPTGSEKLFF.

DNA of the CDR3: TGTGCCAGCAACCTAGATGGGAGCTCCTACGAGCAGTACTTC. This translates into CASNLDGSSYEQYF. The chain uses TRBV9 and TRBJ2-7, with D perhaps matching TRBD2 (5 bases). The CDR3 is 14 residues long. Germline V CDR1 and CDR2: SGDLS, YYNGEE. With 6 bases removed from V and 0 bases from J, the gap between germline ends came to 13 bases.

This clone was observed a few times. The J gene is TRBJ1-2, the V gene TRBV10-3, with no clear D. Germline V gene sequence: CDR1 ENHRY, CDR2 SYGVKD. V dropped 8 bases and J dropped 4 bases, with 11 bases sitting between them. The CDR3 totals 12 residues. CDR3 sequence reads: CAISKGSYGYTF. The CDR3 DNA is TGTGCCATCTCAAAAGGGTCCTATGGCTACACCTTC.

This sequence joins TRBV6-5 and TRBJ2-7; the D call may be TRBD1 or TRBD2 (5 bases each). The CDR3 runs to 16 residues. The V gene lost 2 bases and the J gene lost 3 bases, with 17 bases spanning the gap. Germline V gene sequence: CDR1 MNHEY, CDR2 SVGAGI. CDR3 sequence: CASSYPPGAGLYEQYF. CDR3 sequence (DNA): TGTGCCAGCAGTTACCCACCCGGGGCGGGCCTCTACGAGCAGTACTTC.

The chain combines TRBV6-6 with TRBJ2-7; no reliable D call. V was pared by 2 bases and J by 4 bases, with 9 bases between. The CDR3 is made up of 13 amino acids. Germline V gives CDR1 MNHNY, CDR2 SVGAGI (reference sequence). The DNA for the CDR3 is TGTGCCAGCAGTTACGGTTTCGGGTACGAGCAGTACTTC. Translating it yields CASSYGFGYEQYF.

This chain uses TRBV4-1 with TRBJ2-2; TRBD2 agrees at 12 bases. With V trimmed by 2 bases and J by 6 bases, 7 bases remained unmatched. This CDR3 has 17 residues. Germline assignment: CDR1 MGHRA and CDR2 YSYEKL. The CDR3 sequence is CASSQPGLAGRSGELFF. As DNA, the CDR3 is TGCGCCAGCAGCCAACCAGGACTAGCGGGACGGTCCGGGGAGCTGTTTTTT.

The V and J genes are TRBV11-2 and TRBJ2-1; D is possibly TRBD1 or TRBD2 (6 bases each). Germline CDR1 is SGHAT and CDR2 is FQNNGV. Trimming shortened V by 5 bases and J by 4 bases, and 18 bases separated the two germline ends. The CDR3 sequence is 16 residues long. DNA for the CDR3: TGTGCCAGCAGCCTTGGACAGCTTGGGGGGTACAATGAGCAGTTCTTC. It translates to CASSLGQLGGYNEQFF.

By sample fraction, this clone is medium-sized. CDR3 nucleotide sequence: TGTGCCAGCAGTTTATTGTATGGCGGGCCGACCGGGGAGCTGTTTTTT. Encoded protein: CASSLLYGGPTGELFF. This sequence joins TRBV27 and TRBJ2-2; tentative D call: TRBD2 (5 bases). Trimming took off 1 base at V and 5 bases at J, with 14 bases between the two ends. Germline CDR1 MNHEY, CDR2 SMNVEV (reference sequence). The CDR3 totals 16 residues.

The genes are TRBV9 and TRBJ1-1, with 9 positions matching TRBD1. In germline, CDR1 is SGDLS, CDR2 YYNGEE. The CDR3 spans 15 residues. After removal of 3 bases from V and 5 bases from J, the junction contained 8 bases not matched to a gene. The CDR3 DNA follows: TGTGCCAGCAGCGCCATGGGACAGGGAGGAACTGAAGCTTTCTTT. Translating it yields CASSAMGQGGTEAFF.

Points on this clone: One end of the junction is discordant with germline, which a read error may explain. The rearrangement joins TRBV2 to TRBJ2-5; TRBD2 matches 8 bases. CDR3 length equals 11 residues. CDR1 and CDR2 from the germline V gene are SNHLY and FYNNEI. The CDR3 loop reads CASRSGGVEHF. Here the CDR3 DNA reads TGTGCCAGCCGGAGCGGGGGCGTGGAACACTTC. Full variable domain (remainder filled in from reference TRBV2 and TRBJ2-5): EPEVTQTPSHQVTQMGQEVILRCVPISNHLYFYWYRQILGQKVEFLVSFYNNEISEKSEIFDDQFSVERPDGSNFTLKIRSTKLEDSAMYFCASRSGGVEHFGPGTRLLVL.

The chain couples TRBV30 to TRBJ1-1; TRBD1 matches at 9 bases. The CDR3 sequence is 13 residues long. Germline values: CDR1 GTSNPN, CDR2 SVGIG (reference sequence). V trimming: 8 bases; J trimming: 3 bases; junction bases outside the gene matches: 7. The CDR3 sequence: CAGDRGDDTEAFF. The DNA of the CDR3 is TGTGCCGGAGACAGGGGGGATGACACTGAAGCTTTCTTT.

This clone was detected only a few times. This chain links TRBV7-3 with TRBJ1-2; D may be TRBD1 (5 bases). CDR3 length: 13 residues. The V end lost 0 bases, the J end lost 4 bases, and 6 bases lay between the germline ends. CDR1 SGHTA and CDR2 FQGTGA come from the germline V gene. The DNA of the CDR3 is TGTGCCAGCAGCTTAACGGGGACCTATGGCTACACCTTC. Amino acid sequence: CASSLTGTYGYTF.

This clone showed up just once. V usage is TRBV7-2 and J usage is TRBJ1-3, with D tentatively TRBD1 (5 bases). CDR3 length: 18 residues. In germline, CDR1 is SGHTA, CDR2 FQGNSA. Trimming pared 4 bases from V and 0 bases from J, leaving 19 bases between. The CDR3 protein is CASSSVPGRRSSGNTIYF. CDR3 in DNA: TGTGCCAGCAGCTCCGTCCCGGGACGGAGGAGCTCTGGAAACACCATATATTTT.